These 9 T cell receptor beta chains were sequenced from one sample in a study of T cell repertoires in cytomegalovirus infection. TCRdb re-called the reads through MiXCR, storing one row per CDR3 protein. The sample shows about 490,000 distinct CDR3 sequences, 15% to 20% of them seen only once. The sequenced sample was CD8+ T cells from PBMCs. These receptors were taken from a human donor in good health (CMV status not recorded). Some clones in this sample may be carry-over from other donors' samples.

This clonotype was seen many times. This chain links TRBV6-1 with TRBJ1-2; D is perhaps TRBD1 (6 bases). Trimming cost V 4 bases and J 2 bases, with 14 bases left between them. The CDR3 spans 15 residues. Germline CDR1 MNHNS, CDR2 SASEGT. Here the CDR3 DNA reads TGTGCCAGCAGTGTAGCCGGGACACCCAACTATGGCTACACCTTC. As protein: CASSVAGTPNYGYTF.

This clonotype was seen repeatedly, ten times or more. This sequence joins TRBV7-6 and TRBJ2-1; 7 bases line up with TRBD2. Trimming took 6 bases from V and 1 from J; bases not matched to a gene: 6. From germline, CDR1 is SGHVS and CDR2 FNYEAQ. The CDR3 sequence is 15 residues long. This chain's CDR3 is CASSLLALSYNEQFF. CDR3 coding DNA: TGTGCCAGCAGTTTACTAGCGCTGTCCTACAATGAGCAGTTCTTC. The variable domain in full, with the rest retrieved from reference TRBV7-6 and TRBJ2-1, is GAGVSQSPRYKVTKRGQDVALRCDPISGHVSLYWYRQALGQGPEFLTYFNYEAQQDKSGLPNDRFSAERPEGSISTLTIQRTEQRDSAMYRCASSLLALSYNEQFFGPGTRLTVL.

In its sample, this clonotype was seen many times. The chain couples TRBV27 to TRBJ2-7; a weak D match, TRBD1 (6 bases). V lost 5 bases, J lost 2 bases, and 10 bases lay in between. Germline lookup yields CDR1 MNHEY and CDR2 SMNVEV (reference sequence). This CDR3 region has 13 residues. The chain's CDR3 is CASSRTDTYEQYF. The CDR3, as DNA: TGTGCCAGCAGTCGGACAGATACCTACGAGCAGTACTTC.

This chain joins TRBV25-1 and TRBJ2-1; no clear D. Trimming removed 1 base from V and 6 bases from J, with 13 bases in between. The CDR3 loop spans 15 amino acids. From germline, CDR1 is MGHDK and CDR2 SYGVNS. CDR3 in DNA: TGTGCCAGCAGTGAATTTAATGAGCTTACCAATGAGCAGTTCTTC. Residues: CASSEFNELTNEQFF.

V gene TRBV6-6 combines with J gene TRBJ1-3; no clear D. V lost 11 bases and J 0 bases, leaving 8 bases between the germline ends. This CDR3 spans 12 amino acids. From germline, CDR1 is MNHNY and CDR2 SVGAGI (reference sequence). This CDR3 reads CASLSSGNTIYF. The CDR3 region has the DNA TGTGCCTCGCTCTCCTCTGGAAACACCATATATTTT.

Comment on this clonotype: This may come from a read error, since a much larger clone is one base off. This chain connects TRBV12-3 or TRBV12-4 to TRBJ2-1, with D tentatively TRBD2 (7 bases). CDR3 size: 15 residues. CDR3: CACSFGGGRNNEQFF. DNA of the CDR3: TGTGCCTGCAGTTTTGGGGGGGGGCGGAACAATGAGCAGTTCTTC.

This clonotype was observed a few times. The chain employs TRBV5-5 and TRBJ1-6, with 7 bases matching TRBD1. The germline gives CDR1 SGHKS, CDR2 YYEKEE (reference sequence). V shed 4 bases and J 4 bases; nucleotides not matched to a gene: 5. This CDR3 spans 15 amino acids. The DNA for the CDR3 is TGTGCCAGCAGCGGGAGGGGACAGTATAATTCACCCCTCCACTTT. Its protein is CASSGRGQYNSPLHF.

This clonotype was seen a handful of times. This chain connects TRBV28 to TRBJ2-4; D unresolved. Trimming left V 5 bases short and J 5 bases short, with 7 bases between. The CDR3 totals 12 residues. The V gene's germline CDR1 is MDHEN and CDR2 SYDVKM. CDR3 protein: CASSPLENIQYF. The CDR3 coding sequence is TGTGCCAGCAGTCCCCTAGAAAACATTCAGTACTTC.

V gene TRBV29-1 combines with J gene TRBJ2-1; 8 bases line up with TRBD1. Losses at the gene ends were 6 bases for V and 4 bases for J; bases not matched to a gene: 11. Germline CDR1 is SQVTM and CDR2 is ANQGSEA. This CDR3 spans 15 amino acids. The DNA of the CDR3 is TGCAGCGTCGTGGTGAGAGACAGGGGTTACAATGAGCAGTTCTTC. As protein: CSVVVRDRGYNEQFF.